The 5 T cell receptor beta chains presented below share a single source sample, sequenced in a study of blood T cell repertoires in COVID-19 (dated by TCRdb to between 2020 and 2021). The library was produced with the immunoSEQ multiplex PCR assay. The table was pulled from immuneACCESS by TCRdb, which kept in-frame rearrangements only. Such tables lose some clones; where checked, under half of the loss comes from unresolved V genes, and the rest has no known cause. The sample table lists around 300,000 clones, about 85% of them with a count of one. The ten largest clonotypes hold 4% to 5% of the sample. The sample was peripheral blood. Receptors were obtained from a woman between 45 and 65 years old with active or convalescent COVID-19.

The rearrangement links TRBV28 to TRBJ1-2; no clear D gene. Between the trimmed V and J ends, which lost 3 bases and 7 bases, there was a span of 15 bases. The V gene's germline CDR1 is MDHEN and CDR2 SYDVKM. The CDR3 has 14 amino acids. CDR3 in DNA: TGTGCCAGCAGTTTTGTTCGGGTAGCGGGTGGCTACACCTTC. Amino acids: CASSFVRVAGGYTF.

This sequence joins TRBV9 and TRBJ1-2, with TRBD1 identical over 9 bases. The V gene's germline CDR1 is SGDLS and CDR2 YYNGEE. Unmatched junction bases numbered 7, after V lost 3 bases and J lost 7 bases. The CDR3 is 14 residues long. CDR3 loop: CASSARDRESGYTF. In DNA, the CDR3 is TGTGCCAGCAGCGCCCGGGACAGGGAAAGTGGCTACACCTTC.

The CDR3: CASEGRPRDIQYF. In nucleotides, the CDR3 is TGTGCCAGCGAGGGTAGGCCCCGTGACATTCAGTACTTC. This chain links TRBV7-9 with TRBJ2-4, with D possibly TRBD2 on 5 matching bases. The CDR3 runs 13 residues. Trimming pared 8 bases from V and 8 bases from J, leaving 16 bases between. Germline CDR1 SEHNR, CDR2 FQNEAQ (reference sequence).

The chain recombines TRBV7-9 with TRBJ2-1; D unresolved. Germline values: CDR1 SEHNR, CDR2 FQNEAQ (reference sequence). With 2 bases removed from V and 7 bases from J, the gap between germline ends came to 9 bases. This CDR3 is built from 13 residues. This CDR3 reads CASSLQNLNEQFF. In DNA, the CDR3 is TGTGCCAGCAGCTTACAGAACCTTAATGAGCAGTTCTTC.

On this clone itself: The same CDR3 can be traced to other DNA sequences in this sample. The CDR3 here is CASSFGLADYNEQFF. CDR3 coding DNA: TGCGCCAGCAGCTTTGGACTAGCGGACTACAATGAGCAGTTCTTC. The rearrangement uses TRBV5-1 and TRBJ2-1; 10 bases align to TRBD2. Trimming took 2 bases from V and 3 from J; bases not matched to a gene: 2. The CDR3 runs to 15 residues. Germline lookup yields CDR1 SGHRS and CDR2 YFSETQ.